The 18 T cell receptor beta chains presented below share a single source sample, sequenced in a study of T cell responses to AZD1222 COVID-19 vaccine. Using immunoSEQ multiplex PCR, the repertoire was profiled, and TCRdb retains in-frame clones only, with some absent. The profile shows around 110,000 clones, roughly 85% of them singletons. The sample in question was peripheral blood, obtained 28 days after the second AZD1222 dose. These receptors came from an adult who received the AZD1222 COVID-19 vaccine.

The CDR3 nucleotides are TGTGCCAGCAGCCAAGGGTCCGGGACAGATCTCTATGGCTACACCTTC. Translated, it gives CASSQGSGTDLYGYTF. This chain connects TRBV3-1 (or the pseudogene TRBV3-2) to TRBJ1-2; 7 bases match TRBD1. Germline V gives CDR1 LGHDT, CDR2 YNNKEL (reference sequence). The CDR3 consists of 16 residues. With V trimmed by 1 base and J by 4 bases, 9 bases remained unmatched.

The V and J genes are TRBV19 and TRBJ2-3, with 10 bases matching TRBD1. The CDR3 is 17 amino acids. Germline CDR1 LNHDA, CDR2 SQIVND (reference sequence). V lost 4 bases to trimming and J lost 2 bases; unmatched junction nucleotides: 9. The CDR3 region is CASSKHSGTGDTDTQYF. CDR3 DNA: TGTGCCAGTAGTAAACATTCCGGGACAGGGGACACAGATACGCAGTATTTT.

The chain's CDR3 is CASSPPGQVSGGYTF. CDR3 coding DNA: TGTGCCAGCTCACCACCGGGCCAGGTCTCGGGAGGCTACACCTTC. The V gene is TRBV18, the J gene TRBJ1-2, with D unresolved. With 0 bases removed from V and 8 bases from J, the gap between germline ends came to 16 bases. Germline V CDR1 and CDR2: KGHSH, LQKENI. The CDR3 has 15 residues.

Only a few counts were recorded for this clone. The chain's CDR3 is CASSELGGSGYTF. The CDR3 region has the DNA TGTGCCAGCAGTGAATTAGGGGGCAGTGGCTACACCTTC. The genes are TRBV25-1 and TRBJ1-2; TRBD1 agrees at 7 bases. CDR3 size: 13 residues. The germline V gene has CDR1 MGHDK and CDR2 SYGVNS. The V segment lost 1 base and the J segment 7 bases; nucleotides outside the gene matches: 3.

The rearrangement joins TRBV6-1 to TRBJ1-1; no clear D gene. The germline V gene has CDR1 MNHNS and CDR2 SASEGT. The length of the CDR3 is 14 residues. V dropped 2 bases and J dropped 4 bases, with 11 bases sitting between them. This CDR3 reads CASSEFSASTEAFF. CDR3 DNA sequence: TGTGCCAGCAGTGAATTTAGCGCATCCACTGAAGCTTTCTTT.

This clone came up once. CDR3: CASGRDGNSPLHF. For the CDR3, the DNA is TGTGCCAGCGGGCGGGATGGTAATTCACCCCTCCACTTT. This rearrangement joins TRBV28 to TRBJ1-6; D uncertain. The CDR3 runs 13 residues. Germline V gene data show CDR1 as MDHEN and CDR2 as SYDVKM. Trimming cost V 8 bases and J 6 bases, with 11 bases left between them.

The chain couples TRBV5-1 to TRBJ1-1; the D gene is possibly TRBD1 (5 bases). The length of the CDR3 is 11 residues. The V and J ends lost 5 bases and 5 bases respectively, with 7 bases between them. Germline CDR1 reads SGHRS; CDR2 reads YFSETQ. The CDR3 DNA follows: TGCGCCAGCAGGGGGGAGACTGAAGCTTTCTTT. Its protein product is CASRGETEAFF.

The gene calls are TRBV11-2 and TRBJ2-5; maybe TRBD1 (6 bases). Germline CDR1 and CDR2: SGHAT and FQNNGV. The germline V and J ends were trimmed by 2 bases and 0 bases, with 13 bases remaining between them. This CDR3 is 16 amino acids long. CDR3 in DNA: TGTGCCAGCAGCTTAAGTATACAGGGATACCAAGAGACCCAGTACTTC. As protein: CASSLSIQGYQETQYF.

The V gene is TRBV7-8, the J gene TRBJ1-1; possible D gene TRBD1, 5 bases. CDR1 is SGHVS and CDR2 is FQNEAQ in the germline V gene. This CDR3 is built from 14 residues. Trimming removed 1 base at V and 6 bases at J, with 12 bases between. This CDR3 reads CASSLVRGTAEAFF. In nucleotides, the CDR3 is TGTGCCAGCAGCTTAGTCCGGGGGACCGCTGAAGCTTTCTTT. Combining the CDR3 with reference TRBV7-8 and TRBJ1-1 gives the whole variable domain GAGVSQSPRYKVAKRGQDVALRCDPISGHVSLFWYQQALGQGPEFLTYFQNEAQLDKSGLPSDRFFAERPEGSVSTLKIQRTQQEDSAVYLCASSLVRGTAEAFFGQGTRLTVV.

The rearrangement links TRBV7-2 to TRBJ1-3; D perhaps matches TRBD1 (6 bases). This CDR3 contains 17 residues. V lost 5 bases and J lost 2, with 19 bases in between. Per the germline V gene, CDR1 is SGHTA and CDR2 is FQGNSA. The CDR3: CASSERQGQRAGNTIYF. For the CDR3, the DNA is TGTGCCAGCAGCGAACGCCAGGGGCAGCGAGCTGGAAACACCATATATTTT.

The table lists this clone with a count of one. The chain recombines TRBV4-3 with TRBJ1-6, with 10 bases identical to TRBD1. V trimming: 4 bases; J trimming: 13 bases; junction bases outside the gene matches: 4. Germline loops: CDR1 LGHNA, CDR2 YSLEER. The CDR3 contains 13 residues. The CDR3 is CASSPGQGLPLHF. CDR3 bases: TGCGCCAGCAGCCCGGGACAGGGGCTGCCCCTCCACTTT.

This clone has a single count. V gene TRBV18 combines with J gene TRBJ1-5; the D gene is possibly TRBD1 (5 bases). Between the trimmed V and J ends, which lost 6 bases and 3 bases, there was a span of 18 bases. Germline V lookup: CDR1 KGHSH, CDR2 LQKENI. The CDR3 is 16 residues long. In nucleotides, the CDR3 is TGTGCCAGCTCGGAGACAGAGCGTTTTCCCAATCAGCCCCAGCATTTT. Translating it yields CASSETERFPNQPQHF.

The chain uses TRBV6-5 and TRBJ2-5, with unresolved D. V was shortened by 6 bases and J by 2 bases, with 10 bases between the two germline ends. Germline V lookup: CDR1 MNHEY, CDR2 SVGAGI. This CDR3 region has 13 residues. This CDR3 is CASRSMGQETQYF. CDR3 sequence (DNA): TGTGCCAGCAGGAGTATGGGGCAAGAGACCCAGTACTTC.

The rearrangement links TRBV19 to TRBJ2-7, with D possibly TRBD1 on 6 matching bases. The CDR3 covers 14 residues. V lost 3 bases, J lost 2 bases, and 11 bases lay in between. The germline V gene has CDR1 LNHDA and CDR2 SQIVND (reference sequence). CDR3 sequence reads: CASSMEPGAYEQYF. CDR3 sequence (DNA): TGTGCCAGTAGTATGGAACCAGGGGCCTACGAGCAGTACTTC.

CDR3 nucleotide sequence: TGTGCCAGCAGCCAGGGGCAGGGGCGACCGGAGGGCTACACCTTC. It is translated as CASSQGQGRPEGYTF. This chain connects TRBV7-2 to TRBJ1-2; a weak D match, TRBD1 (6 bases). The V gene lost 5 bases and the J gene lost 8 bases, with 21 bases spanning the gap. The CDR3 is made up of 15 amino acids. The germline gives CDR1 SGHTA, CDR2 FQGNSA. Drawing the rest from reference TRBV7-2 and TRBJ1-2, the complete variable domain is GAGVSQSPSNKVTEKGKDVELRCDPISGHTALYWYRQSLGQGLEFLIYFQGNSAPDKSGLPSDRFSAERTGGSVSTLTIQRTQQEDSAVYLCASSQGQGRPEGYTFGSGTRLTVV.

This clone appeared many times. At one boundary the junction diverges from the germline segment, which might be a read error. V gene TRBV7-7 combines with J gene TRBJ2-5, with D perhaps TRBD1 or TRBD2 (6 bases each). The germline CDR1 and CDR2 sequences are SSHAT and FNYEAQ (reference sequence). The CDR3 extends over 16 amino acids. Here the CDR3 DNA reads TGTGCTAGCAGCTTAGGAAGGACTATTAGGGGGGAGACCCAGTACTTC. As protein: CASSLGRTIRGETQYF. Looking up the rest from reference TRBV7-7 and TRBJ2-5 gives the full variable domain: GAGVSQSPRYKVTKRGQDVTLRCDPISSHATLYWYQQALGQGPEFLTYFNYEAQPDKSGLPSDRFSAERPEGSISTLTIQRTEQRDSAMYRCASSLGRTIRGETQYFGPGTRLLVL.

V and J are TRBV19 and TRBJ1-6, with D tentatively TRBD1 (5 bases). Deletions cut 3 bases from V and 7 bases from J, with 13 bases between. The CDR3 contains 15 residues. Germline-derived CDR1 and CDR2 are LNHDA and SQIVND (reference sequence). The CDR3 DNA reads TGTGCCAGTAGTATTCGAGGGACGGCGAATTCACCCCTCCACTTT. It yields the protein CASSIRGTANSPLHF.

The chain combines TRBV11-2 with TRBJ1-3; D might be TRBD1 (6 bases). Per germline, CDR1 SGHAT and CDR2 FQNNGV. The CDR3 is 14 amino acids. Trimming took off 7 bases at V and 4 bases at J, with 14 bases between the two ends. The CDR3 sequence is CASTDRMGGNTIYF. CDR3 DNA sequence: TGTGCCAGCACCGACAGGATGGGAGGAAACACCATATATTTT.